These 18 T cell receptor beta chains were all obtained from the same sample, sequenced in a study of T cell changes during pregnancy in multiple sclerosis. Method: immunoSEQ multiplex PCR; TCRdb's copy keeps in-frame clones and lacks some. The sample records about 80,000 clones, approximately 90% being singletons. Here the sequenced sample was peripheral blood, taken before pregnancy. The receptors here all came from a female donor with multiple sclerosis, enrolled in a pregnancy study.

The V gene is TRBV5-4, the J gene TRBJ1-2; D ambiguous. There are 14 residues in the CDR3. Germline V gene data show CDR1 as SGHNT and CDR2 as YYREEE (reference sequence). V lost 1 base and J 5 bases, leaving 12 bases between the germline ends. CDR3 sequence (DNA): TGTGCCAGCAGCTTGCCGGGTTCTGGGTATGGCTACACCTTC. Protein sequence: CASSLPGSGYGYTF.

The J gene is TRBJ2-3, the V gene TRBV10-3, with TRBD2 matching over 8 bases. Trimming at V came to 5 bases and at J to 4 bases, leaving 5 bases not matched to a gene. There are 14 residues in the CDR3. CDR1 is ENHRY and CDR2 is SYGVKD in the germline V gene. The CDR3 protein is CAISPAGVPDTQYF. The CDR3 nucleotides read TGTGCCATCAGTCCAGCGGGAGTCCCAGATACGCAGTATTTT.

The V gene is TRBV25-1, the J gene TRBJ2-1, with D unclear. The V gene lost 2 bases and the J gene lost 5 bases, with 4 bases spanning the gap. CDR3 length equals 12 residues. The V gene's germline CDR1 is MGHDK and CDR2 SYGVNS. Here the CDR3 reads CASSEGDNEQFF. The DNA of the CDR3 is TGTGCCAGCAGTGAAGGAGACAATGAGCAGTTCTTC.

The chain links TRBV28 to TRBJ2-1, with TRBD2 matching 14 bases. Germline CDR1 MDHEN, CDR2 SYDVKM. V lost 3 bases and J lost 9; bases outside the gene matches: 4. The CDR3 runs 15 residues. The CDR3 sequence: CASSFGTSGRSEQFF. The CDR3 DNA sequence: TGTGCCAGCAGTTTTGGGACTAGCGGGAGATCTGAGCAGTTCTTC. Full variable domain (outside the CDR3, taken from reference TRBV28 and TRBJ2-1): DVKVTQSSRYLVKRTGEKVFLECVQDMDHENMFWYRQDPGLGLRLIYFSYDVKMKEKGDIPEGYSVSREKKERFSLILESASTNQTSMYLCASSFGTSGRSEQFFGPGTRLTVL.

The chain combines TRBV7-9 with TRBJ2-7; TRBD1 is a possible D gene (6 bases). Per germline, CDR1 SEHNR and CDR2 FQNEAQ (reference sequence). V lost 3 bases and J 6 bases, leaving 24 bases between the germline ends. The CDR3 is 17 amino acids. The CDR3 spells CASSFTPTGLLAGEQYF. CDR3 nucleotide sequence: TGTGCCAGCAGCTTCACCCCCACAGGGTTATTAGCTGGCGAGCAGTACTTC.

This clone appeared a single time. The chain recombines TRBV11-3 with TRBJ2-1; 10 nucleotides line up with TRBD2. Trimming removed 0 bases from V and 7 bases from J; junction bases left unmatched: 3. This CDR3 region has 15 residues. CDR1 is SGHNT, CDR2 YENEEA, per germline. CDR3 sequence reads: CASSLELAGWNEQFF. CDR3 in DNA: TGTGCCAGCAGCTTAGAACTAGCGGGATGGAATGAGCAGTTCTTC.

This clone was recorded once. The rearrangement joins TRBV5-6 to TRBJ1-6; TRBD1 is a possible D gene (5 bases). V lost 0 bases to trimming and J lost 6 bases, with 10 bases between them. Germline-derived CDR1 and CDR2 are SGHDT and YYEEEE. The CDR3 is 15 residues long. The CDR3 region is CASSLASQGNSPLHF. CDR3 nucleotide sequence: TGTGCCAGCAGCTTGGCGTCGCAGGGTAATTCACCCCTCCACTTT.

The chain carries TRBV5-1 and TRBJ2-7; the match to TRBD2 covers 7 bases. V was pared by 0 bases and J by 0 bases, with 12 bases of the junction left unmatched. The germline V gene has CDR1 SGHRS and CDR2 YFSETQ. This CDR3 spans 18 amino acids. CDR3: CASSLGLALSVGSYEQYF. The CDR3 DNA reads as TGCGCCAGCAGCTTGGGACTAGCTTTATCTGTCGGCTCCTACGAGCAGTACTTC.

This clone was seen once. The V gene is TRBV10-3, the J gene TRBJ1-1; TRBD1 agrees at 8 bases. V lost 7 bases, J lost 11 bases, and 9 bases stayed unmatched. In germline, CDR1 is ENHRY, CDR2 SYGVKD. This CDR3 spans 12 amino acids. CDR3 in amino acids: CAITEDRVVAFF. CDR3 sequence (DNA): TGTGCCATCACCGAGGACAGGGTCGTTGCTTTCTTT.

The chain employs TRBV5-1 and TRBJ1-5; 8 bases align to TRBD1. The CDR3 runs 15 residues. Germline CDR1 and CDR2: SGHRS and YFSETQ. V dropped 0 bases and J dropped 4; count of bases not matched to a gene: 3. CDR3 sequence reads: CASSLGTGWNQPQHF. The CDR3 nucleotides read TGCGCCAGCAGCTTGGGGACAGGGTGGAATCAGCCCCAGCATTTT.

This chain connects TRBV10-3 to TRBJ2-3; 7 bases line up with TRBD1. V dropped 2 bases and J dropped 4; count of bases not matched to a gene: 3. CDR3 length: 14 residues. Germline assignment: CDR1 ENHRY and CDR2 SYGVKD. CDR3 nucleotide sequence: TGTGCCATCAGTGAGACCACAGGGGCAGATACGCAGTATTTT. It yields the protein CAISETTGADTQYF.

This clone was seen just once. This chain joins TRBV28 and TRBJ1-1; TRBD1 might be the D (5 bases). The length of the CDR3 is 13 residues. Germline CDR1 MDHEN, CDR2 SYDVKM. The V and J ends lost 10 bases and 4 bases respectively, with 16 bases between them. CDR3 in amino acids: CAIGRGGSTEAFF. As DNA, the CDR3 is TGTGCCATTGGTCGGGGGGGGAGCACTGAAGCTTTCTTT.

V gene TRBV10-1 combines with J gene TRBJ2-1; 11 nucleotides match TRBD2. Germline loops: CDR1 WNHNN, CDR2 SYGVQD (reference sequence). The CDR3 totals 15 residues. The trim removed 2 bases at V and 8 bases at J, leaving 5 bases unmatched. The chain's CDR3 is CASSEGSGRGDEQFF. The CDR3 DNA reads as TGCGCCAGCAGTGAGGGTAGCGGGAGGGGCGATGAGCAGTTCTTC.

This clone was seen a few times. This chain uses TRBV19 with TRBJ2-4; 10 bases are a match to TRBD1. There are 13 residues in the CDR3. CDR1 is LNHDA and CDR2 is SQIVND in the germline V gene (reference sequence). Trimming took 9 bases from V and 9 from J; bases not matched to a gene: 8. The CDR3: CASLGQGLGIQYF. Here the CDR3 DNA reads TGTGCCAGCCTGGGACAGGGGCTTGGCATTCAGTACTTC.

CDR3 protein: CSVRLAGGADTQYF. The CDR3 DNA reads as TGCAGCGTAAGACTAGCGGGAGGTGCAGATACGCAGTATTTT. The chain links TRBV29-1 to TRBJ2-3; 13 nucleotides align to TRBD2. The CDR3 length is 14 residues. Germline CDR1 and CDR2: SQVTM and ANQGSEA. V shed 6 bases, J shed 4 bases, and the junction held 4 bases outside the gene matches.

The CDR3: CASSQEVAGLGNYGYTF. The CDR3 nucleotides read TGCGCCAGCAGCCAAGAGGTGGCAGGGCTAGGGAACTATGGCTACACCTTC. The chain joins TRBV4-3 to TRBJ1-2; TRBD1 is a possible D gene (5 bases). CDR3 length: 17 amino acids. V lost 0 bases to trimming and J lost 2 bases, with 16 bases between them. Germline V gives CDR1 LGHNA, CDR2 YSLEER.

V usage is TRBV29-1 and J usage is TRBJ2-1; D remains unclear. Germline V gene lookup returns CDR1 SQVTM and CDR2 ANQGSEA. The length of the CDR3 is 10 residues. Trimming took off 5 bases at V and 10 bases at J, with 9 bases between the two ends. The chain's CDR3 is CSVPRSEQFF. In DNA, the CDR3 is TGCAGCGTTCCCAGATCGGAGCAGTTCTTC.

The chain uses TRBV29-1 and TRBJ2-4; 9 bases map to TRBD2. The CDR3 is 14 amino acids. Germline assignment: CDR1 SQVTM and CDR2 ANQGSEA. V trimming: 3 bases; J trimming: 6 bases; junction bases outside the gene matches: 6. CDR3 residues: CSVESRRGGNIQYF. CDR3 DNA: TGCAGCGTTGAGTCCCGGCGGGGGGGAAACATTCAGTACTTC.